This T cell receptor (beta chain) was retrieved from a study of blood T cell repertoires in COVID-19. CDR3 length: 15 residues. V lost 0 bases to trimming and J lost 3 bases, with 11 bases between them. Per germline, CDR1 LNHNV and CDR2 YYDKDF (reference sequence). Profiling relied on immunoSEQ multiplex PCR, and the TCRdb table lists in-frame clones only, not all of them. Among around 200,000 clones listed, around four fifths were seen once. Assignments of participants to cohorts depended upon their own reported clinical history. Either two negative PCRs, clearance, or symptom resolution qualified Cohort 3 donors as recovered.

The sequenced material came from PBMCs or T cells enriched from blood (not recorded which). The chain employs TRBV15 and TRBJ1-2; TRBD1 is a possible D gene (6 bases). The sequence was obtained from a man aged 35 to 55 who had recovered from COVID-19. CDR3 coding DNA: TGTGCCACCAGCAGAGACCAGGGGCAGCACTATGGCTACACCTTC. Protein product: CATSRDQGQHYGYTF.